The text below deals with one TCR beta chain. The entry originates in a study of blood T cell repertoires in COVID-19. Turning to the study itself: Samples came from the United States, Italy and Spain, spanning acute and convalescent COVID-19. PBMCs, B-cell-depleted T cells, or T cells provided the cDNA or gDNA that made up the material.

Original handling: Scientists estimated how many nucleated cells there were by amplifying reference gene primers. Produced via immunoSEQ multiplex PCR; TCRdb's table is partial and in-frame only. The DNA gave D and trimming, while V, J and clone size come from that table. The sample lists 45,000 to 55,000 clones, around 72% occurring once. The germline CDR1 and CDR2 sequences are MRHNA and SNTAGT. This CDR3 has 15 residues. Trimming took 6 bases from V and 5 from J; bases not matched to a gene: 9. The origin of this receptor is a human donor with active or convalescent COVID-19. The donor label of this sample is uncertain. The genes are TRBV6-4 and TRBJ2-1, with 8 bases fitting TRBD2. Input material: peripheral blood. CDR3 DNA: TGTGCCAGCAGGAAAACTAGCGGAGGCCACAATGAGCAGTTCTTC. Encoded protein: CASRKTSGGHNEQFF.